The 12 T cell receptor beta chains reported below all come from one sample, sequenced in a study of blood T cell repertoires in COVID-19. Generated by immunoSEQ multiplex PCR, the TCRdb table keeps only in-frame clones and is missing some. Of about 64,000 clones detected, more than 75% appear once; the ten largest clones hold around 1.5%. Source material: peripheral blood. All receptors come from a human donor in a cohort sampled during active COVID-19.

The chain is built from TRBV7-9 and TRBJ2-7, with TRBD2 matching over 7 bases. This CDR3 has 12 amino acids. The germline V gene has CDR1 SEHNR and CDR2 FQNEAQ (reference sequence). The ends lost 8 bases at V and 3 bases at J; junction bases unmatched: 4. DNA of the CDR3: TGTGCCAGCGGGGGGAGGGGCTACGAGCAGTACTTC. Its translation is CASGGRGYEQYF.

The CDR3 reads CASSEPGTGEYGYTF. The CDR3 region has the DNA TGCGCCAGCAGTGAGCCCGGGACAGGCGAATATGGCTACACCTTC. This chain links TRBV10-2 with TRBJ1-2; TRBD1 aligns across 8 bases. Germline assignment: CDR1 WSHSY and CDR2 SAAADI. The junction had 7 bases not matched to a gene; V was cut back by 2 bases and J by 5 bases. This CDR3 region has 15 residues.

This CDR3 is CASSLGGLYGYTF. The CDR3 nucleotides read TGTGCCAGCAGTTTAGGTGGGCTCTATGGCTACACCTTC. This sequence joins TRBV28 and TRBJ1-2; D is ambiguous. The CDR3 has 13 amino acids. V lost 2 bases to trimming and J lost 4 bases, with 8 bases between them. Per the germline V gene, CDR1 is MDHEN and CDR2 is SYDVKM.

V usage is TRBV7-8 and J usage is TRBJ2-7, with TRBD2 matching over 11 bases. This CDR3 comprises 15 residues. Germline trimming cut 4 bases from V and 5 bases from J; bases unmatched to any gene: 7. Germline-derived CDR1 and CDR2 are SGHVS and FQNEAQ. The CDR3: CASSSTSGSTHEQYF. In nucleotides, the CDR3 is TGTGCCAGCAGCTCCACTAGCGGGAGCACTCACGAGCAGTACTTC.

The V call is TRBV10-1, the J call TRBJ2-1, with 12 bases matching TRBD2. Germline V gene lookup returns CDR1 WNHNN and CDR2 SYGVQD (reference sequence). The ends lost 4 bases at V and 12 bases at J; junction bases unmatched: 7. The length of the CDR3 is 14 residues. This chain's CDR3 is CASSGLAGASGQFF. CDR3 in DNA: TGCGCCAGCAGTGGACTAGCGGGAGCTTCTGGGCAGTTCTTC.

V usage is TRBV5-6 and J usage is TRBJ1-1, with 7 positions matching TRBD1. Germline CDR1 reads SGHDT; CDR2 reads YYEEEE. This CDR3 region has 14 residues. V trimming: 4 bases; J trimming: 0 bases; junction bases outside the gene matches: 3. The CDR3 DNA reads as TGTGCCAGCAGCATGGGACAGCTGAACACTGAAGCTTTCTTT. It encodes CASSMGQLNTEAFF.

This clone has just a few counts. CDR3 amino acids: CSSGTASHEQFF. In nucleotides, the CDR3 is TGCAGCTCGGGGACAGCCTCTCATGAGCAGTTCTTC. The genes are TRBV29-1 and TRBJ2-1; 7 bases map to TRBD1. Looked up from germline, CDR1 is SQVTM and CDR2 is ANQGSEA. Unmatched junction bases numbered 9, after V lost 8 bases and J lost 8 bases. The CDR3 loop spans 12 amino acids.

This chain connects TRBV28 to TRBJ2-5; 11 bases match TRBD1. The length of the CDR3 is 15 residues. Germline values: CDR1 MDHEN, CDR2 SYDVKM. The V gene end was trimmed by 2 bases and the J gene end by 5 bases; junction bases not matched to a gene: 4. CDR3: CASSLGDRGRETQYF. CDR3 bases: TGTGCCAGCAGTTTAGGGGACAGGGGGAGGGAGACCCAGTACTTC. The full variable domain, with the rest looked up from reference TRBV28 and TRBJ2-5, is DVKVTQSSRYLVKRTGEKVFLECVQDMDHENMFWYRQDPGLGLRLIYFSYDVKMKEKGDIPEGYSVSREKKERFSLILESASTNQTSMYLCASSLGDRGRETQYFGPGTRLLVL.

This clone was picked up one time. This sequence joins TRBV11-2 and TRBJ1-4; TRBD1 is a possible D gene (5 bases). This CDR3 spans 13 amino acids. V lost 5 bases and J lost 7, with 11 bases in between. Germline V lookup: CDR1 SGHAT, CDR2 FQNNGV. The CDR3 spells CASSRGFSEKLFF. For the CDR3, the DNA is TGTGCCAGCAGCCGGGGGTTCAGTGAAAAACTGTTTTTT.

V is TRBV10-2 and J is TRBJ2-7; D unclear. V was cut by 2 bases and J by 3 bases, with 5 bases left in between. Germline CDR1 and CDR2: WSHSY and SAAADI. The CDR3 extends over 12 amino acids. CDR3 amino acids: CASSETNYEQYF. CDR3 sequence (DNA): TGCGCCAGCAGTGAGACTAACTACGAGCAGTACTTC.

Written as DNA, the CDR3 is TGTGCCAGTAGTATCAGACAGGGGGCGCGGGACATTCAGTACTTC. This encodes CASSIRQGARDIQYF. The V call is TRBV19, the J call TRBJ2-4; 10 nucleotides line up with TRBD1. This CDR3 is 15 amino acids long. Germline values: CDR1 LNHDA, CDR2 SQIVND (reference sequence). J was trimmed by 8 bases and V by 3 bases; bases with no gene match: 7.

V gene TRBV5-1 combines with J gene TRBJ2-5; perhaps TRBD2 as D (7 bases). The CDR3 length is 14 residues. CDR1 is SGHRS and CDR2 is YFSETQ in the germline V gene. V lost 0 bases, J lost 4 bases, and 10 bases lay in between. The CDR3 DNA follows: TGCGCCAGCAGCTTGGGCGGGGGCGGAGAGACCCAGTACTTC. Translated: CASSLGGGGETQYF. Using reference TRBV5-1 and TRBJ2-5 for the parts outside the CDR3, the full variable domain is KAGVTQTPRYLIKTRGQQVTLSCSPISGHRSVSWYQQTPGQGLQFLFEYFSETQRNKGNFPGRFSGRQFSNSRSEMNVSTLELGDSALYLCASSLGGGGETQYFGPGTRLLVL.